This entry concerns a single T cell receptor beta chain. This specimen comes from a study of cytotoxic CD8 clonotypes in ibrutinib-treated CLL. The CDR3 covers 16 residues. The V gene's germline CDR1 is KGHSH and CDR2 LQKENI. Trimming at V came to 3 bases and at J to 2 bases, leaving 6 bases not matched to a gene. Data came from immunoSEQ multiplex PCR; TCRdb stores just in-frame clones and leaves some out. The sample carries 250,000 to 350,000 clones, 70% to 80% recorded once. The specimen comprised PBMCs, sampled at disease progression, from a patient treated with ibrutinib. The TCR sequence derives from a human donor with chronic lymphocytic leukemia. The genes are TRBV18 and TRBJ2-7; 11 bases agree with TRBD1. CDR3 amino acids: CASSPRDRGRPYEQYF. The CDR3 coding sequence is TGTGCCAGCTCACCGCGGGACAGGGGGAGGCCCTACGAGCAGTACTTC. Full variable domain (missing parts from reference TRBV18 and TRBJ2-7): NAGVMQNPRHLVRRRGQEARLRCSPMKGHSHVYWYRQLPEEGLKFMVYLQKENIIDESGMPKERFSAEFPKEGPSILRIQQVVRGDSAAYFCASSPRDRGRPYEQYFGPGTRLTVT.